This entry concerns a single TCR beta chain. Its target is not known. The sample comes from a study of T cell responses to AZD1222 COVID-19 vaccine. The analysis combined second doses at about 4 or about 12 weeks. Whole-study results and caveats: Samples come after the peak T cell response, not at day 14. White British people made up most donors, females outnumbered males, and clonal diversity was possibly underestimated.

Here immunoSEQ multiplex PCR was the method, and the copy in TCRdb shows in-frame clones only, minus some. Of more than 150,000 clones in the sample, roughly 91% are singletons; the top ten hold roughly 1.9%. The sample was peripheral blood, taken 28 days after the second AZD1222 dose. The clonotype was recovered from an adult who received the AZD1222 COVID-19 vaccine.

CDR3 sequence: CASSRFSTEAFF. The CDR3 DNA follows: TGTGCCAGCAGTAGGTTCAGCACTGAAGCTTTCTTT. V and J are TRBV5-4 and TRBJ1-1; unclear D gene. The CDR3 is 12 amino acids. The germline CDR1 and CDR2 sequences are SGHNT and YYREEE (reference sequence). Trimming took 5 bases from V and 4 from J, leaving 9 bases between them. Using reference TRBV5-4 and TRBJ1-1 for the parts outside the CDR3, the full variable domain is ETGVTQSPTHLIKTRGQQVTLRCSSQSGHNTVSWYQQALGQGPQFIFQYYREEENGRGNFPPRFSGLQFPNYSSELNVNALELDDSALYLCASSRFSTEAFFGQGTRLTVV.